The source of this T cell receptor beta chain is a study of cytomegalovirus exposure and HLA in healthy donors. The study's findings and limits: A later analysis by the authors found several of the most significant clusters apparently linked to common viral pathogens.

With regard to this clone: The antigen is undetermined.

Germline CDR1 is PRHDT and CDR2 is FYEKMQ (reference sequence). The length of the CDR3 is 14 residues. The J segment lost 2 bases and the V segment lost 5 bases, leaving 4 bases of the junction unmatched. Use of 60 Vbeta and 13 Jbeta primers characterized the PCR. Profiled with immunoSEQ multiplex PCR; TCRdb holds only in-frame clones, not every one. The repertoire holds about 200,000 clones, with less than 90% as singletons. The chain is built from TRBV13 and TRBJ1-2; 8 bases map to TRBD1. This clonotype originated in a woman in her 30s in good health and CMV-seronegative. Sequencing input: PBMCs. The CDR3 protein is CASSTGQGNYGYTF. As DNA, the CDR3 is TGTGCCAGCAGCACCGGACAGGGAAACTATGGCTACACCTTC.